Presented here are 14 T cell receptor beta chains from one specimen sequenced in a study of vaccination and CD4 T cells after COVID-19. The Oncomine TCR Beta short-read assay generated sequence data from the DNA of cultured CD4+ T cells. TCRdb re-analysed the PCR reads in MiXCR, keeping a single row per CDR3 protein. The sample contains more than 13,000 distinct CDR3 sequences, roughly 24% of which appear only once. Treatment meaning: approximately 11-day PBMC culture with coronavirus spike peptide pools or control peptides (ViraFEST assay). These TCRs are of unknown antigen specificity. Sequencing was performed on CD4+ T cells from blood, cultured in vitro, taken after SARS-CoV-2 vaccination. These receptors were obtained from a human donor who had recovered from COVID-19.

Points on this clonotype: The junction differs from germline at one of its ends, possibly a read error. The rearrangement links TRBV7-2 to TRBJ2-3, with 11 bases fitting TRBD2. This CDR3 is 15 amino acids long. In germline, CDR1 is SGHTA, CDR2 FQGNSA. DNA for the CDR3: TGTGCCAGCAGCCTAGCGGGAGGCGGGGGGGATACGCAGTATTTT. It is translated as CASSLAGGGGDTQYF.

The table lists this clonotype with a few counts. The gene calls are TRBV4-3 and TRBJ1-5; D remains ambiguous. The germline V gene has CDR1 LGHNA and CDR2 YSLEER. V was trimmed by 0 bases and J by 3 bases, leaving 9 bases between them. The CDR3 totals 15 residues. CDR3 amino acids: CASSQDQRSNQPQHF. The CDR3 coding sequence is TGCGCCAGCAGCCAAGATCAACGATCCAATCAGCCCCAGCATTTT.

This clonotype was counted a few times. The genes are TRBV5-1 and TRBJ2-3; D possibly uses TRBD1 or TRBD2 (5 bases each). V shed 2 bases and J shed 6 bases, with 16 bases lying between them. The V gene's germline CDR1 is SGHRS and CDR2 YFSETQ. CDR3 length: 15 residues. CDR3 loop: CASSFRDPPGDTQYF. The CDR3 DNA reads as TGCGCCAGCAGCTTCCGGGACCCCCCGGGGGATACGCAGTATTTT.

The genes are TRBV19 and TRBJ2-6; D is ambiguous. Trimming removed 2 bases at V and 2 bases at J, with 7 bases between. CDR1 is LNHDA, CDR2 SQIVND, per germline (reference sequence). The CDR3 extends over 15 amino acids. In DNA, the CDR3 is TGTGCCAGTAGTATACCTAGACCTGGGGCCAACGTCCTGACTTTC. It codes for CASSIPRPGANVLTF.

The gene calls are TRBV4-1 and TRBJ2-2, with D unclear. Trimming cost V 0 bases and J 9 bases, with 17 bases left between them. Germline CDR1 reads MGHRA; CDR2 reads YSYEKL. This CDR3 comprises 16 residues. The CDR3 is CASSQDSGKNRRELFF. The CDR3 DNA reads TGCGCCAGCAGCCAAGACTCGGGTAAAAACCGCCGGGAGCTGTTTTTT.

The CDR3 coding sequence is TGTGCCAGCAGATACAGCGGGAGGTCCTACAATGAGCAGTTCTTC. It is translated as CASRYSGRSYNEQFF. This rearrangement joins TRBV27 to TRBJ2-1; 9 bases line up with TRBD2. After removal of 6 bases from V and 1 base from J, the junction contained 4 bases not matched to a gene. This CDR3 has 15 amino acids. Germline-derived CDR1 and CDR2 are MNHEY and SMNVEV (reference sequence).

The chain uses TRBV7-6 and TRBJ2-7; perhaps TRBD1 as D (5 bases). CDR3 length: 14 amino acids. Trimming removed 5 bases at V and 5 bases at J, with 16 bases between. CDR1 SGHVS and CDR2 FNYEAQ come from the germline V gene. The CDR3 sequence is CASSPSTGFHEQYF. Here the CDR3 DNA reads TGTGCCAGCAGCCCCTCTACAGGTTTCCACGAGCAGTACTTC.

The chain links TRBV7-9 to TRBJ2-7; D is ambiguous. The V gene lost 6 bases and the J gene lost 7 bases, with 13 bases spanning the gap. The CDR3 covers 12 residues. The germline CDR1 and CDR2 sequences are SEHNR and FQNEAQ (reference sequence). CDR3 amino acids: CASSSNPREQYF. CDR3 nucleotides: TGTGCCAGCAGTTCGAACCCCCGGGAGCAGTACTTC. The full variable domain, with the rest looked up from reference TRBV7-9 and TRBJ2-7, is DTGVSQNPRHKITKRGQNVTFRCDPISEHNRLYWYRQTLGQGPEFLTYFQNEAQLEKSRLLSDRFSAERPKGSFSTLEIQRTEQGDSAMYLCASSSNPREQYFGPGTRLTVT.

The chain couples TRBV6-2 or TRBV6-3 to TRBJ2-7; 8 nucleotides line up with TRBD1. This CDR3 spans 15 amino acids. The germline V gene has CDR1 MNHEY and CDR2 SVGEGT. With 4 bases clipped from V and 4 bases from J, the junction kept 9 bases outside the gene matches. The CDR3 bases are TGTGCCAGCAGTTGGACCGGGACAGGTCTTTACGAGCAGTACTTC. The encoded protein is CASSWTGTGLYEQYF.

This clonotype was counted between two and nine times. The chain uses TRBV20-1 and TRBJ1-1, with D hard to call. The germline CDR1 and CDR2 sequences are DFQATT and SNEGSKA (reference sequence). The CDR3 contains 12 residues. Deletions cut 6 bases from V and 2 bases from J, with 10 bases between. The CDR3 DNA is TGCAGTGCCGGGAACCCTAACACTGAAGCTTTCTTT. Translating it yields CSAGNPNTEAFF.

The chain recombines TRBV7-6 with TRBJ1-1; D is unresolved. Germline CDR1 and CDR2: SGHVS and FNYEAQ. V shed 1 base and J shed 1 base, with 4 bases lying between them. The CDR3 consists of 13 residues. The CDR3 is CASSLVQNTEAFF. The CDR3 coding sequence is TGTGCCAGCAGCTTAGTACAGAACACTGAAGCTTTCTTT.

A few counts support this clonotype. This CDR3 reads CASSLTPGLAGSYEQYF. In DNA form, the CDR3 reads TGTGCCAGCAGTTTAACTCCGGGACTAGCGGGATCCTACGAGCAGTACTTC. This rearrangement joins TRBV27 to TRBJ2-7, with 13 bases aligning to TRBD2. The CDR3 is 17 amino acids. Germline CDR1 and CDR2: MNHEY and SMNVEV (reference sequence). V was clipped by 2 bases and J by 1 base; unmatched bases: 5.

The rearrangement links TRBV4-3 to TRBJ2-7; D possibly matches TRBD1 or TRBD2 (6 bases each). Trimming pared 1 base from V and 0 bases from J, leaving 13 bases between. Germline V gene lookup returns CDR1 LGHNA and CDR2 YSLEER. CDR3 length: 16 amino acids. CDR3: CASSQVRGVASYEQYF. DNA for the CDR3: TGCGCCAGCAGCCAAGTAAGGGGGGTGGCCTCCTACGAGCAGTACTTC.

The gene calls are TRBV6-5 and TRBJ2-1; D is unresolved. Trimming removed 2 bases from V and 9 bases from J, with 11 bases in between. Germline CDR1 reads MNHEY; CDR2 reads SVGAGI. The CDR3 consists of 13 residues. The CDR3 coding sequence is TGTGCCAGCAGTTACCTTAACCGAGGTGAGCAGTTCTTC. Its protein is CASSYLNRGEQFF.